This T cell receptor beta chain stems from a study of patients and donors after allogeneic stem cell transplantation. TCRdb itself ran the RT-PCR reads through MiXCR, one entry per CDR3 protein. The data contain 70,000 to 85,000 distinct CDR3 sequences, about a quarter of them singletons. Trimming stripped 2 bases from V and 6 bases from J, with 10 bases between. CDR3 length equals 13 residues. Per germline, CDR1 SGHTA and CDR2 FQGNSA. Material: blood, either unsorted or a sorted T cell fraction (not recorded which). This chain uses TRBV7-2 with TRBJ1-2; D unresolved. The sequence was obtained from a human donor who was either an allogeneic HSCT recipient or a stem cell or donor lymphocyte infusion donor (not recorded which). It is not recorded whose cells these are; they may come from a transplant donor. In nucleotides, the CDR3 is TGTGCCAGCAGCTTAATGACACGCAATGGCTACACCTTC. This translates into CASSLMTRNGYTF. Full variable domain (missing parts from reference TRBV7-2 and TRBJ1-2): GAGVSQSPSNKVTEKGKDVELRCDPISGHTALYWYRQSLGQGLEFLIYFQGNSAPDKSGLPSDRFSAERTGGSVSTLTIQRTQQEDSAVYLCASSLMTRNGYTFGSGTRLTVV.